Presented here are 2 T cell receptor beta chains from one specimen sequenced in a study of blood T cell repertoires in COVID-19. Clones were read by immunoSEQ multiplex PCR, and TCRdb kept only the in-frame ones, dropping some. Altogether fewer than 45,000 clones are present, roughly four fifths being singletons, with the ten largest covering 39%. Input material: peripheral blood. The receptors were sampled from a man between 35 and 55 years old with active or convalescent COVID-19.

The rearrangement joins TRBV11-1 to TRBJ2-3, with D possibly TRBD2 on 5 matching bases. Per the germline V gene, CDR1 is SGHAT and CDR2 is FQDESV (reference sequence). The CDR3 is 15 residues long. Trimming stripped 0 bases from V and 7 bases from J, with 14 bases between. The CDR3 DNA follows: TGTGCCAGCAGCTTAGCGGGAAGTCCGGGGAATACGCAGTATTTT. Encoded protein: CASSLAGSPGNTQYF.

The chain employs TRBV7-2 and TRBJ1-1, with TRBD1 as a possible D gene (5 bases). The CDR3 spans 14 residues. The germline V gene encodes CDR1 SGHTA and CDR2 FQGNSA. V shed 2 bases and J shed 1 base, with 8 bases lying between them. The CDR3 loop is CASSLSGGNTEAFF. In DNA form, the CDR3 reads TGTGCCAGCAGCTTAAGCGGGGGGAACACTGAAGCTTTCTTT.